A selection of T cell receptor beta chains follows, all from one sample in a study of blood T cell repertoires in COVID-19. Assay used: immunoSEQ multiplex PCR; TCRdb lists only in-frame clones, some missing. Among approximately 69,000 clones listed, about 82% were seen once. Specimen: peripheral blood. The source of these receptors is a woman aged 60-70 years with acute or convalescent COVID-19. CDR3s leave out the opening cysteine and the closing phenylalanine or tryptophan. A D gene is named only where the DNA matches it firmly.

cdr3_length	d_call	v_call	j_call	cdr3_aa
12	NA	TRBV5-4	TRBJ1-2	ASSLAQGSGGYT
9	NA	TRBV12-3/TRBV12-4	TRBJ1-4	ASSGHEKLF
11	NA	TRBV7-2	TRBJ1-2	ASSFLAGNGYT
13	NA	TRBV19	TRBJ1-2	ASSPQGNSDYGYT
11	NA	TRBV11-3	TRBJ2-5	ASSGGFQETQY
12	NA	TRBV3-1/TRBV3-2	TRBJ2-3	ASSLDRKTDTQY
15	NA	TRBV5-3	TRBJ1-2	ARSRTRYRPANYGYT
14	TRBD1	TRBV9	TRBJ1-2	ASSVAAGTVNYGYT
15	TRBD2	TRBV19	TRBJ2-3	ASSPPRLAGSEDTQY
11	NA	TRBV3-1/TRBV3-2	TRBJ2-7	ASSQLVSYEQY
13	TRBD2	TRBV6-2/TRBV6-3	TRBJ2-5	ASSYPGLGLETQY
15	TRBD2	TRBV11-2	TRBJ2-5	ASSLLVGGGAQETQY
13	NA	TRBV19	TRBJ1-1	ASTTFWGENTEAF
13	NA	TRBV27	TRBJ1-1	ASRPEGLLNTEAF
14	NA	TRBV5-6	TRBJ1-5	ASSFGQGNSNQPQH
13	NA	TRBV4-2	TRBJ1-5	ASSHGRTSNQPQH
11	TRBD2	TRBV30	TRBJ2-1	AGGLAGVTEQF
14	NA	TRBV7-3	TRBJ1-6	ASSSLPSGGFSPLH
11	NA	TRBV4-1	TRBJ1-1	ASSLRVHTEAF
15	TRBD1	TRBV5-1	TRBJ2-2	ASSLRTGSFGTGELF
13	TRBD1	TRBV18	TRBJ1-1	ASSRQGVANTEAF
11	TRBD1	TRBV13	TRBJ2-5	ASSFDRGETQY
13	TRBD2	TRBV7-3	TRBJ2-5	ASSAGGGRQETQY
13	TRBD1	TRBV27	TRBJ1-2	ASSISATGIEGYT
15	TRBD1	TRBV5-8	TRBJ1-2	ASSWTGTGGYIAGYT
13	NA	TRBV2	TRBJ2-3	ASSGMGAGTDTQY
14	NA	TRBV14	TRBJ2-5	ASSQDLGAKQETQY
17	NA	TRBV6-1	TRBJ1-4	ASSVLGPVSRGDNEKLF
13	NA	TRBV28	TRBJ1-6	ASSLVQKTNSPLH
17	NA	TRBV28	TRBJ1-1	ASSFSLGNSMEVNTEAF
14	NA	TRBV18	TRBJ2-1	ASSPLPGGLNNEQF
16	NA	TRBV5-1	TRBJ2-2	ASSLEESGPRDTGELF
11	NA	TRBV9	TRBJ2-2	ASSVEETGELF
15	NA	TRBV5-1	TRBJ2-5	ASSLMGGPSRQETQY
11	TRBD2	TRBV3-1/TRBV3-2	TRBJ2-5	ASNRLAEETQY
11	NA	TRBV30	TRBJ1-1	AWSKGGNTEAF